The rows below give T cell receptor beta chains drawn from one sample of a study of T cell responses to AZD1222 COVID-19 vaccine. Some clones are missing from TCRdb's copy, which holds only in-frame ones; the method was immunoSEQ multiplex PCR. The sample includes some 96,000 clones, approximately 84% seen only once; the top ten take 14%. Here the sequenced sample was peripheral blood, taken 28 days after the second AZD1222 dose. All receptors derive from an adult who received the AZD1222 COVID-19 vaccine. Each CDR3 is given with its conserved first and last residue. The order of the fields is clone size, D gene, V gene, J gene, CDR3 protein, CDR3 DNA. D genes are given only for firm matches. A clone size is listed for some rows: how often the clone was seen (once, few, many), or a class if it is expanded.

-	-	TRBV7-2	TRBJ1-5	CASSLYEGVEPQHF	TGTGCCAGCAGCTTATATGAGGGGGTCGAGCCCCAGCATTTT
-	-	TRBV5-1	TRBJ1-4	CASSAGLPPTNEKLFF	TGCGCCAGCAGCGCAGGGCTCCCCCCAACTAATGAAAAACTGTTTTTT
-	-	TRBV27	TRBJ1-6	CASSFGQLNSPLHF	TGTGCCAGCAGTTTTGGTCAGCTAAATTCACCCCTCCACTTT
-	-	TRBV4-1	TRBJ2-3	CASSLGFGQFSHTDTQYF	TGCGCCAGCAGCCTGGGTTTCGGGCAGTTCTCCCACACAGATACGCAGTATTTT
-	-	TRBV5-5	TRBJ2-5	CASSLGLFGGETQYF	TGTGCCAGCAGCTTGGGCCTGTTTGGGGGTGAGACCCAGTACTTC
-	-	TRBV12-3/TRBV12-4	TRBJ1-6	CASSFGSPLHF	TGTGCCAGCAGTTTTGGTTCACCCCTCCACTTT
-	TRBD2	TRBV2	TRBJ2-2	CATGSERGTSGRRAGELFF	TGTGCCACAGGGAGTGAGCGCGGGACTAGCGGGAGGCGGGCCGGGGAGCTGTTTTTT
-	TRBD2	TRBV5-5	TRBJ2-7	CASSETSGVIYEQYF	TGTGCCAGCAGCGAAACAAGCGGGGTAATCTACGAGCAGTACTTC
few	-	TRBV6-5	TRBJ1-2	CASDNGKIWGGYTF	TGTGCCAGCGATAACGGGAAGATTTGGGGCGGCTACACCTTC
-	-	TRBV27	TRBJ1-1	CASTRDRGTEAFF	TGTGCCAGCACAAGGGATCGGGGCACTGAAGCTTTCTTT
-	-	TRBV19	TRBJ1-5	CASDRRNSNQPQHF	TGTGCCAGTGACAGGAGGAATAGCAATCAGCCCCAGCATTTT
-	-	TRBV3-1/TRBV3-2	TRBJ2-5	CASSSGHGVGETQYF	TGTGCCAGCAGCTCCGGACACGGAGTGGGGGAGACCCAGTACTTC
-	TRBD1	TRBV5-5	TRBJ1-2	CASSLTGGKYGYTF	TGTGCCAGCAGCCTGACAGGGGGCAAGTATGGCTACACCTTC
-	TRBD1	TRBV6-1	TRBJ1-4	CASSEWDRVPKLFF	TGTGCCAGCAGTGAATGGGACAGGGTGCCAAAACTGTTTTTT
-	-	TRBV7-9	TRBJ1-2	CASSLSDTRGGYGYTF	TGTGCCAGCAGCTTATCGGACACCCGAGGAGGCTATGGCTACACCTTC
-	-	TRBV9	TRBJ1-2	CASSVGQTPFYGYTF	TGTGCCAGCAGCGTTGGGCAGACACCGTTCTATGGCTACACCTTC
-	TRBD1	TRBV27	TRBJ1-2	CASSSQGNYGYTF	TGTGCCAGCAGTTCACAGGGGAACTATGGCTACACCTTC